This is a list of T cell receptor beta chains from one sample in a study of breast tumors, draining lymph nodes, adjacent tissues. TCRdb ran MiXCR on the multiplex PCR reads and lists one entry per CDR3 protein. The data hold approximately 60,000 distinct CDR3 sequences, with 57% observed a single time. The sequenced sample was breast tumor tissue. The receptors originated from a female donor with breast cancer. Some clones in this sample may be carry-over from other donors' samples. CDR3s include the opening cysteine and the closing phenylalanine or tryptophan. D genes are given only for firm matches. The listing skips clone size in some rows; elsewhere it reads once, few, many or a size class.

J | length | V | D | size | DNA | CDR3
TRBJ2-5 | 13 | TRBV12-3/TRBV12-4 | . | . | TGTGCCAGCAGTTTACAGGGTGGGGAGACCCAGTACTTC | CASSLQGGETQYF
TRBJ2-5 | 18 | TRBV6-5 | TRBD1 | . | TGTGCCAGCAGTGACTCTACTACCAAGGCGCAGGGGGACGAGACCCAGTACTTC | CASSDSTTKAQGDETQYF
TRBJ2-1 | 18 | TRBV29-1 | TRBD2 | many | TGCAGCGTTGAAGTTCCCAAGGAGGGACTAGACTCCTACAATGAGCAGTTCTTC | CSVEVPKEGLDSYNEQFF
TRBJ2-2 | 13 | TRBV16 | . | many | TGTGCCAGTCAGAAACATTACACCGGGGAGCTGTTTTTT | CASQKHYTGELFF
TRBJ2-7 | 13 | TRBV2 | . | many | TGTGCCAGCACCGCGGGGACCTCCTACGAGCAGTACTTC | CASTAGTSYEQYF
TRBJ2-7 | 14 | TRBV14 | . | once | TGTGCCAGCAGCCGAGGCTTGGGGAGGGGGGAGCAGTACTTC | CASSRGLGRGEQYF
TRBJ2-3 | 13 | TRBV20-1 | TRBD2 | . | TGCACCCCAGGAGCGGGAGTCACAGATACGCAGTATTTT | CTPGAGVTDTQYF
TRBJ1-6 | 12 | TRBV2 | . | few | TGTGCCAGCAGTGAGCAGGGTTCACCCCTCCACTTT | CASSEQGSPLHF
TRBJ1-4 | 14 | TRBV7-2 | . | . | TGTGCCAGCAGCTCCCGGGGGTGGGACGAAAAACTGTTTTTT | CASSSRGWDEKLFF
TRBJ2-2 | 15 | TRBV7-2 | TRBD2 | medium-sized | TGTGCCAGCAGCGGCTGGACTAGCCTCACCGGGGAGCTGTTTTTT | CASSGWTSLTGELFF
TRBJ2-6 | 17 | TRBV5-1 | . | many | TGCGCCAGCAGCTTATATCCAGGGGGGCCTGGGGCCAACGTCCTGACTTTC | CASSLYPGGPGANVLTF
TRBJ2-3 | 16 | TRBV9 | . | medium-sized | TGTGCCAGCAGCGCCTCGGGGGGCCTTAGCACAGATACGCAGTATTTT | CASSASGGLSTDTQYF
TRBJ1-2 | 14 | TRBV5-1 | . | . | TGTGCCAGCAGCTTAGGGACCCCTAACTATGGCTACACCTTC | CASSLGTPNYGYTF
TRBJ2-3 | 17 | TRBV7-9 | TRBD2 | . | TGTGCCAGCAGCACCCGGACTAGCGGGAGGCTAACAGATACGCAGTATTTT | CASSTRTSGRLTDTQYF
TRBJ1-5 | 15 | TRBV5-6 | TRBD1 | . | TGTGCCAGCAGCTTGGGACAGGGAGTGGGTCAGCCCCAGCATTTT | CASSLGQGVGQPQHF
TRBJ1-2 | 13 | TRBV11-2 | . | . | TGTGCCAGCAGCTTAGCCAGGGATTATGGCTACACCTTC | CASSLARDYGYTF
TRBJ2-3 | 14 | TRBV7-6 | . | . | TGCGCCAGCAGCTCCGCCGGGCGGGCAGATACGCAGTATTTT | CASSSAGRADTQYF
TRBJ2-7 | 13 | TRBV10-3 | . | . | TGTGCCATCAGACAATCACTGGGCTACGAGCAGTACTTC | CAIRQSLGYEQYF
TRBJ2-1 | 16 | TRBV19 | . | medium-sized | TGTGCCAGTAGTAACGAAGCGGGCCTATCGGGGAATGAGCAGTTCTTC | CASSNEAGLSGNEQFF
TRBJ2-1 | 12 | TRBV20-1 | TRBD2 | medium-sized | TGCAGTGCTAATAGCGGGAGGGATGAGCAGTTCTTC | CSANSGRDEQFF
TRBJ2-7 | 14 | TRBV7-3 | TRBD1 | . | TGTGCCAGCAGCCCCACCGGGACAGACGCCGAGCAGTACTTC | CASSPTGTDAEQYF
TRBJ2-2 | 17 | TRBV14 | TRBD2 | many | TGTGCCAGCAGCCAAGATTTTGGTAGCGGGGTCGCCGGGGAGCTGTTTTTT | CASSQDFGSGVAGELFF
TRBJ2-1 | 15 | TRBV20-1 | TRBD1 | once | TGCAGTGCTAGAGAACCCCGGGACAGGGGTACTGAGCAGTTCTTC | CSAREPRDRGTEQFF
TRBJ1-1 | 14 | TRBV7-3 | TRBD1 | . | TGTGCCAGCAGTCCCGGGACAGGGGGCACTGAAGCTTTCTTT | CASSPGTGGTEAFF
TRBJ1-4 | 15 | TRBV19 | TRBD1 | . | TGTGCCAGTAGTTTACTCGACAGGGGAAATGAAAAACTGTTTTTT | CASSLLDRGNEKLFF
TRBJ2-7 | 16 | TRBV7-9 | TRBD1 | . | TGTGCCAGCAGCTTGGTTGGGACAGTCAAACCCTACGAGCAGTACTTC | CASSLVGTVKPYEQYF
TRBJ1-4 | 16 | TRBV7-9 | TRBD1 | . | TGTGCCAGCAGTGCGGGGGGGACAGCCTCCAATGAAAAACTGTTTTTT | CASSAGGTASNEKLFF
TRBJ2-7 | 13 | TRBV29-1 | . | . | TGCAGCGTTGAAGTCCCAGTGGGATACGAGCAGTACTTC | CSVEVPVGYEQYF
TRBJ1-6 | 17 | TRBV13 | TRBD1 | . | TGTGCCAGCAGACGCTGGACAGGGACCTCCTATAATTCACCCCTCCACTTT | CASRRWTGTSYNSPLHF